A single sample gave rise to the 32 T cell receptor beta chains below, sequenced in a study of blood T cell repertoires in COVID-19. TCRdb keeps only in-frame clones here, not all; method: immunoSEQ multiplex PCR. This sample yields over 150,000 clones, of which roughly 88% are seen a single time; roughly 9.2% belongs to the top ten. Sequencing was performed on peripheral blood. The receptors here all came from an elderly woman with active or convalescent COVID-19.

J is TRBJ1-2 and V is TRBV14; D gene unclear. V lost 1 base to trimming and J lost 7 bases, with 16 bases between them. This CDR3 spans 15 amino acids. Germline CDR1 reads SGHDN; CDR2 reads FVKESK. DNA of the CDR3: TGTGCCAGCAGCCAAGGAGAACCTCGAATCGGTGGCTACACCTTC. This codes for CASSQGEPRIGGYTF.

The chain carries TRBV7-8 and TRBJ2-7; D is uncertain. Deletions cut 5 bases from V and 0 bases from J, with 11 bases between. This CDR3 spans 14 amino acids. Germline V gives CDR1 SGHVS, CDR2 FQNEAQ. The CDR3 coding sequence is TGTGCCAGCAGCCGCTCCCCGAGCTCCTACGAGCAGTACTTC. Its protein is CASSRSPSSYEQYF.

The rearrangement uses TRBV18 and TRBJ1-5, with 7 nucleotides matching TRBD1. CDR3 length equals 13 residues. The germline V gene has CDR1 KGHSH and CDR2 LQKENI. Trimming at V came to 3 bases and at J to 5 bases, leaving 1 base not matched to a gene. The CDR3 DNA reads as TGTGCCAGCTCACCCGGACAGGATCAGCCCCAGCATTTT. This codes for CASSPGQDQPQHF. Full variable domain (remainder filled in from reference TRBV18 and TRBJ1-5): NAGVMQNPRHLVRRRGQEARLRCSPMKGHSHVYWYRQLPEEGLKFMVYLQKENIIDESGMPKERFSAEFPKEGPSILRIQQVVRGDSAAYFCASSPGQDQPQHFGDGTRLSIL.

As DNA, the CDR3 is TGTGCCAGCAGCCGACGAGGGGGTTACGAGCAGTACTTC. It codes for CASSRRGGYEQYF. The rearrangement links TRBV6-6 to TRBJ2-7; D perhaps matches TRBD1 (6 bases). The V end was cut by 6 bases, the J end by 4 bases, with 13 bases between. This CDR3 is 13 amino acids long. Germline loops: CDR1 MNHNY, CDR2 SVGAGI (reference sequence).

V is TRBV30 and J is TRBJ2-4; TRBD1 aligns across 7 bases. The CDR3 spans 12 residues. The J segment lost 6 bases and the V segment lost 7 bases, leaving 6 bases of the junction unmatched. CDR1 and CDR2 from the germline V gene are GTSNPN and SVGIG (reference sequence). The CDR3, as DNA: TGTGCCTCCAGACAGGGACCAAACATTCAGTACTTC. This gives the protein CASRQGPNIQYF.

The rearrangement links TRBV5-1 to TRBJ1-1; D is perhaps TRBD1 (6 bases). This CDR3 spans 14 amino acids. The V gene lost 2 bases and the J gene lost 6 bases, with 14 bases spanning the gap. Germline CDR1 is SGHRS and CDR2 is YFSETQ. The CDR3 region is CASSLGTGIPEAFF. CDR3 nucleotide sequence: TGCGCCAGCAGCTTAGGCACAGGGATCCCTGAAGCTTTCTTT.

This chain uses TRBV28 with TRBJ2-1; the D gene is possibly TRBD1 (6 bases). V lost 4 bases and J 0 bases, leaving 13 bases between the germline ends. From germline, CDR1 is MDHEN and CDR2 SYDVKM. CDR3 length equals 16 residues. The CDR3, as DNA: TGTGCCAGCAGTTCCCCAGCAGGGGTCTCCTACAATGAGCAGTTCTTC. The encoded protein is CASSSPAGVSYNEQFF.

The chain is built from TRBV5-6 and TRBJ1-1; tentatively, D is TRBD1 (6 bases). Germline V gene sequence: CDR1 SGHDT, CDR2 YYEEEE. This CDR3 has 14 amino acids. V was trimmed by 4 bases and J by 0 bases, leaving 10 bases between them. CDR3 region: CASSDTGMNTEAFF. DNA of the CDR3: TGTGCCAGCAGCGATACAGGGATGAACACTGAAGCTTTCTTT.

A single count supports this clone. The rearrangement links TRBV10-1 to TRBJ2-1; D gene uncertain. Germline V gives CDR1 WNHNN, CDR2 SYGVQD (reference sequence). Deletions cut 3 bases from V and 10 bases from J, with 7 bases between. This CDR3 region has 11 residues. CDR3 region: CASSDGGEQFF. DNA for the CDR3: TGCGCCAGCAGTGACGGCGGCGAGCAGTTCTTC.

The chain carries TRBV11-3 and TRBJ2-1; D remains ambiguous. The CDR3 is made up of 14 amino acids. Trimming stripped 5 bases from V and 1 base from J, with 9 bases between. Germline-derived CDR1 and CDR2 are SGHNT and YENEEA. The CDR3 nucleotides read TGTGCCAGCAGCCGTCGGAGTTCCTACAATGAGCAGTTCTTC. It encodes CASSRRSSYNEQFF.

The chain links TRBV9 to TRBJ1-1, with D possibly matching TRBD1 (5 bases). The length of the CDR3 is 15 residues. CDR1 SGDLS and CDR2 YYNGEE come from the germline V gene. Deletions cut 3 bases from V and 5 bases from J, with 17 bases between. CDR3 amino acids: CASSDGSGFVTEAFF. The CDR3 DNA reads as TGTGCCAGCAGCGACGGTTCAGGGTTCGTTACTGAAGCTTTCTTT.

This chain uses TRBV4-2 with TRBJ2-6; the D gene is possibly TRBD1 (5 bases). CDR3 length: 19 amino acids. V lost 0 bases, J lost 2 bases, and 17 bases lay in between. Looked up from germline, CDR1 is LGHNA and CDR2 is YNFKEQ. The CDR3, as DNA: TGTGCCAGCAGCCAAGATTTAGGACAAAGTGGAACTGGGGCCAACGTCCTGACTTTC. This encodes CASSQDLGQSGTGANVLTF.

The chain is built from TRBV4-3 and TRBJ1-6; D not certain. This CDR3 is built from 16 residues. Germline CDR1 LGHNA, CDR2 YSLEER. V was pared by 0 bases and J by 6 bases, with 12 bases between. CDR3 sequence: CASSQELAGGNSPLHF. The CDR3 DNA reads as TGCGCCAGCAGCCAAGAGTTAGCGGGTGGTAATTCACCCCTCCACTTT.

The CDR3 is CASSLQQGAGETQYF. The CDR3 DNA reads as TGCGCCAGCAGCTTACAACAGGGGGCCGGAGAGACCCAGTACTTC. The V gene is TRBV4-3, the J gene TRBJ2-5; TRBD1 matches at 9 bases. CDR3 length: 15 residues. Germline CDR1 and CDR2: LGHNA and YSLEER. J was trimmed by 4 bases and V by 5 bases; bases with no gene match: 8.

The chain is built from TRBV19 and TRBJ1-3; 8 nucleotides match TRBD1. Unmatched junction bases numbered 9, after V lost 4 bases and J lost 4 bases. CDR3 length: 16 residues. The germline V gene encodes CDR1 LNHDA and CDR2 SQIVND (reference sequence). Here the CDR3 reads CASSTQTGGTGNTIYF. As DNA, the CDR3 is TGTGCCAGTAGTACCCAAACAGGGGGTACCGGAAACACCATATATTTT.

The chain employs TRBV2 and TRBJ1-2, with D unclear. The germline V gene has CDR1 SNHLY and CDR2 FYNNEI. The V end lost 7 bases, the J end lost 1 base, and 7 bases lay between the germline ends. CDR3 length: 12 amino acids. CDR3 DNA sequence: TGTGCCAGCAAAGAGGTTAACTATGGCTACACCTTC. It encodes CASKEVNYGYTF.

This clone has a handful of counts. The chain is built from TRBV5-4 and TRBJ1-5; D is possibly TRBD1 (5 bases). V was trimmed by 2 bases and J by 6 bases, leaving 12 bases between them. The germline V gene has CDR1 SGHNT and CDR2 YYREEE (reference sequence). The CDR3 loop spans 14 amino acids. CDR3 DNA sequence: TGTGCCAGCAGCTTAATAGGGGAGGGTCAGCCCCAGCATTTT. This encodes CASSLIGEGQPQHF.

V usage is TRBV30 and J usage is TRBJ1-5; TRBD1 is a possible D gene (6 bases). CDR3 length: 13 amino acids. V lost 4 bases to trimming and J lost 1 base, with 8 bases between them. Germline CDR1 GTSNPN, CDR2 SVGIG (reference sequence). CDR3 DNA: TGTGCCTGGAACAGGGCCAGCAATCAGCCCCAGCATTTT. Translating it yields CAWNRASNQPQHF.

The chain has TRBV6-2 or TRBV6-3 and TRBJ2-7, with D unresolved. CDR1 is MNHEY and CDR2 is SVGEGT in the germline V gene. CDR3 size: 14 residues. V was pared by 4 bases and J by 2 bases, with 12 bases between. The CDR3 nucleotides are TGTGCCAGCAGTTTGTTGGCTGGCACCTACGAGCAGTACTTC. As protein: CASSLLAGTYEQYF.

The J gene is TRBJ1-1, the V gene TRBV30; 10 nucleotides line up with TRBD1. There are 13 residues in the CDR3. The V segment lost 0 bases and the J segment 12 bases; nucleotides outside the gene matches: 7. CDR1 and CDR2 from the germline V gene are GTSNPN and SVGIG (reference sequence). In DNA, the CDR3 is TGTGCCTGGAGTGTACGGGACAGGGGAGAGACTTTCTTT. It codes for CAWSVRDRGETFF.

The chain couples TRBV27 to TRBJ1-2, with D unresolved. V was pared by 3 bases and J by 4 bases, with 9 bases between. This CDR3 is 13 amino acids long. Germline V gene sequence: CDR1 MNHEY, CDR2 SMNVEV (reference sequence). The CDR3: CASSFGRGYGYTF. The DNA for the CDR3 is TGTGCCAGCAGTTTTGGCCGTGGCTATGGCTACACCTTC.

The chain joins TRBV9 to TRBJ2-5, with 9 bases matching TRBD1. The length of the CDR3 is 15 residues. Germline CDR1 reads SGDLS; CDR2 reads YYNGEE. V dropped 4 bases and J dropped 5; count of bases not matched to a gene: 9. Here the CDR3 reads CASSSGTGSWETQYF. CDR3 DNA sequence: TGTGCCAGCAGCTCCGGGACAGGGAGTTGGGAGACCCAGTACTTC. The full variable domain, its missing parts supplied by reference TRBV9 and TRBJ2-5, is DSGVTQTPKHLITATGQRVTLRCSPRSGDLSVYWYQQSLDQGLQFLIQYYNGEERAKGNILERFSAQQFPDLHSELNLSSLELGDSALYFCASSSGTGSWETQYFGPGTRLLVL.

This clone was counted between two and nine times. J is TRBJ1-4 and V is TRBV5-1; no clear D gene. Germline CDR1 and CDR2: SGHRS and YFSETQ. The ends were cut back, 1 base at V and 7 bases at J, with 14 bases in the middle. CDR3 length equals 15 residues. This CDR3 reads CASSLNGLSGEKLFF. CDR3 sequence (DNA): TGCGCCAGCAGCTTGAACGGCCTATCGGGTGAAAAACTGTTTTTT.

This CDR3 reads CASSLSGGWDSPLHF. CDR3 coding DNA: TGTGCCAGCAGTTTATCCGGGGGATGGGATTCACCCCTCCACTTT. The V call is TRBV27, the J call TRBJ1-6, with D tentatively TRBD1 (5 bases). Germline CDR1 MNHEY, CDR2 SMNVEV (reference sequence). Trimming left V 0 bases short and J 8 bases short, with 11 bases between. CDR3 length: 15 amino acids.

The genes are TRBV7-2 and TRBJ1-6, with no clear D. This CDR3 is built from 14 residues. Germline assignment: CDR1 SGHTA and CDR2 FQGNSA. Deletions cut 3 bases from V and 6 bases from J, with 9 bases between. The CDR3 DNA follows: TGTGCCAGCAGCTTTGGCCCGGGTAATTCACCCCTCCACTTT. Translated: CASSFGPGNSPLHF.

The rearrangement uses TRBV6-5 and TRBJ1-2; no firm D call. V was clipped by 3 bases and J by 2 bases, with 10 bases between them. This CDR3 is built from 14 residues. Germline-derived CDR1 and CDR2 are MNHEY and SVGAGI. The CDR3 DNA reads TGTGCCAGCAGTTATGGCCGAGGGAACTATGGCTACACCTTC. Translation: CASSYGRGNYGYTF.

V gene TRBV3-1 (or the pseudogene TRBV3-2) combines with J gene TRBJ2-6; maybe TRBD2 (6 bases). The CDR3 has 17 residues. From germline, CDR1 is LGHDT and CDR2 YNNKEL (reference sequence). Trimming left V 2 bases short and J 1 base short, with 12 bases between. The CDR3 sequence: CASSQKGGGSGANVLTF. The CDR3, as DNA: TGTGCCAGCAGCCAAAAAGGTGGGGGGTCTGGGGCCAACGTCCTGACTTTC.

This clone came up once. The chain couples TRBV7-9 to TRBJ1-4; possible D gene TRBD1, 6 bases. CDR1 and CDR2 from the germline V gene are SEHNR and FQNEAQ (reference sequence). This CDR3 spans 14 amino acids. Between the trimmed V and J ends, which lost 1 base and 7 bases, there was a span of 10 bases. The CDR3 here is CASSLVGTSEKLFF. CDR3 bases: TGTGCCAGCAGCTTAGTCGGGACATCTGAAAAACTGTTTTTT.

The chain recombines TRBV6-2 or TRBV6-3 with TRBJ1-6; unclear D gene. Germline V gene data show CDR1 as MNHEY and CDR2 as SVGEGT. The CDR3 is 12 residues long. The germline V and J ends were trimmed by 2 bases and 9 bases, with 5 bases remaining between them. The CDR3 nucleotides read TGTGCCAGCAGTTACGGCGGTTCACCCCTCCACTTT. Amino acid sequence: CASSYGGSPLHF.

The chain carries TRBV6-5 and TRBJ1-3; D is possibly TRBD1 (6 bases). CDR3 length: 14 amino acids. Germline V lookup: CDR1 MNHEY, CDR2 SVGAGI. V shed 7 bases and J shed 4 bases, with 14 bases lying between them. The CDR3 DNA sequence: TGTGCCAGCACACTCAGGGGAGCGGGAAACACCATATATTTT. This sequence encodes CASTLRGAGNTIYF.

This chain links TRBV19 with TRBJ2-2; 9 bases map to TRBD1. CDR3 length: 15 residues. The V gene end was trimmed by 6 bases and the J gene end by 5 bases; junction bases not matched to a gene: 7. Germline loops: CDR1 LNHDA, CDR2 SQIVND (reference sequence). The CDR3 DNA sequence: TGTGCCAGTAGAAGGGACAGGGTGGGGACCGGGGAGCTGTTTTTT. Translated, it gives CASRRDRVGTGELFF.

The rearrangement uses TRBV6-4 and TRBJ1-5, with D tentatively TRBD1 (6 bases). The CDR3 extends over 14 amino acids. Trimming removed 5 bases at V and 3 bases at J, with 11 bases between. Germline lookup yields CDR1 MRHNA and CDR2 SNTAGT. CDR3 sequence reads: CASSPGQTNQPQHF. In DNA, the CDR3 is TGTGCCAGCAGTCCTGGACAGACCAATCAGCCCCAGCATTTT.